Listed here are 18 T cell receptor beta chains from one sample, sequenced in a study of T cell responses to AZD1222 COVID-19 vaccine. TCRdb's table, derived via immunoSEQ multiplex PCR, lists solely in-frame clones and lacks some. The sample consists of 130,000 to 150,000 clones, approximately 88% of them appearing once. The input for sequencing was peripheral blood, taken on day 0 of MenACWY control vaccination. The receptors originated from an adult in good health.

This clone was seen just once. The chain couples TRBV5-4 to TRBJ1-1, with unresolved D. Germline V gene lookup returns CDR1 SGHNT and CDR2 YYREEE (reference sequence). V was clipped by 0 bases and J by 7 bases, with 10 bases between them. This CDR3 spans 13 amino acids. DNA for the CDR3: TGTGCCAGCAGCTTGGTGGAAGGCCGTGAAGCTTTCTTT. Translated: CASSLVEGREAFF.

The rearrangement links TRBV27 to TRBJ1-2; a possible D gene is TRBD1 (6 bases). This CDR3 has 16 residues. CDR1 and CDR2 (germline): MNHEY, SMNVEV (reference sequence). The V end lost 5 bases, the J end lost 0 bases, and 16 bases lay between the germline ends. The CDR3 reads CASSPWDTTSNYGYTF. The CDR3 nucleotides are TGTGCCAGCAGTCCTTGGGACACCACCTCTAACTATGGCTACACCTTC.

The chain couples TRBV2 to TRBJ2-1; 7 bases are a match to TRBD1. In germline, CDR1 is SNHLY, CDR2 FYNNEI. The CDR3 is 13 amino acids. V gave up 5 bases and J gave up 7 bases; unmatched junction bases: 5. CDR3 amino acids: CASSTTGQNEQFF. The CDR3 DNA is TGTGCCAGCAGTACGACAGGGCAGAATGAGCAGTTCTTC.

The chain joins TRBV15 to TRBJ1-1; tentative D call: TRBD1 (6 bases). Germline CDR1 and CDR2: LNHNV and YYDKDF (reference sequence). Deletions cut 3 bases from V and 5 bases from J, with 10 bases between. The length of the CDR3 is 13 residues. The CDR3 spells CATSSLGGTEAFF. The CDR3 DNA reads TGTGCCACCAGCAGCCTAGGGGGGACTGAAGCTTTCTTT.

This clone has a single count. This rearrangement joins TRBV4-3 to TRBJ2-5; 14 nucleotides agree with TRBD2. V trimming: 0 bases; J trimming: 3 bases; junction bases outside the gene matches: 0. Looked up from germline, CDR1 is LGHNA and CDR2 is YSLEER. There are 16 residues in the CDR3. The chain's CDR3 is CASSQETSGGEETQYF. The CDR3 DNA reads TGCGCCAGCAGCCAAGAGACTAGCGGGGGGGAAGAGACCCAGTACTTC.

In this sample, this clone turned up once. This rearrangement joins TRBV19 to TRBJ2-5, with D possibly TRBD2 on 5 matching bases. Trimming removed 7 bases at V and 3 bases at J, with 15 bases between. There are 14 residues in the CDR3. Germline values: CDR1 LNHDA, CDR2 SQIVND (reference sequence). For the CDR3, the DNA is TGTGCCAGTACGAAACCCGGAGGAGAAGAGACCCAGTACTTC. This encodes CASTKPGGEETQYF.

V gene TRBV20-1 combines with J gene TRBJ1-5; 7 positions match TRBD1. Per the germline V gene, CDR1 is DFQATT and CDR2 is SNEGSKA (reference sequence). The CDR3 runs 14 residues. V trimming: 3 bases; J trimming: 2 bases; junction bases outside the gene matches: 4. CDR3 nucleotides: TGCAGTGCTAGTAAGGGGGCCGGCAATCAGCCCCAGCATTTT. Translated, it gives CSASKGAGNQPQHF.

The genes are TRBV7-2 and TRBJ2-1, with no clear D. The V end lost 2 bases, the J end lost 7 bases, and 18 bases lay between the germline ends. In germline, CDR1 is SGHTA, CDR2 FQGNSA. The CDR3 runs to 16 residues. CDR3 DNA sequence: TGTGCCAGCAGCTTATCGGGCTTAAGGGTTGGGAATGAGCAGTTCTTC. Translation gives CASSLSGLRVGNEQFF.

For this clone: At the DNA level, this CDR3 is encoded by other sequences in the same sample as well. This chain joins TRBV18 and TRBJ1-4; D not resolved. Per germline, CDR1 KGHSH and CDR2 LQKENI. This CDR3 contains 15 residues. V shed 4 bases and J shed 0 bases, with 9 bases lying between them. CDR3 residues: CASSLTGATNEKLFF. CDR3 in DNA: TGTGCCAGCTCACTCACGGGAGCAACTAATGAAAAACTGTTTTTT.

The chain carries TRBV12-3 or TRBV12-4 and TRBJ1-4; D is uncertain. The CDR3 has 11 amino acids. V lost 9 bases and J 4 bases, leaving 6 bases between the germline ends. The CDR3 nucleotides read TGTGCCAGTGGCATTAATGAAAAACTGTTTTTT. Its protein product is CASGINEKLFF.

CDR3 in amino acids: CASSIMADSNQPQHF. CDR3 sequence (DNA): TGTGCCAGTAGTATAATGGCGGATAGCAATCAGCCCCAGCATTTT. V is TRBV19 and J is TRBJ1-5; D call uncertain. Germline V gene sequence: CDR1 LNHDA, CDR2 SQIVND (reference sequence). The CDR3 length is 15 residues. The V end was cut by 2 bases, the J end by 0 bases, with 8 bases between.

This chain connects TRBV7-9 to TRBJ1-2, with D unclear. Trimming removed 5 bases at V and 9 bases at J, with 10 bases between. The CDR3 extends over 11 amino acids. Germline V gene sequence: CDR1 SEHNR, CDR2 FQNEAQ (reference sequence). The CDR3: CASSDDKSYTF. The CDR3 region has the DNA TGTGCCAGCAGCGACGACAAGAGCTACACCTTC.

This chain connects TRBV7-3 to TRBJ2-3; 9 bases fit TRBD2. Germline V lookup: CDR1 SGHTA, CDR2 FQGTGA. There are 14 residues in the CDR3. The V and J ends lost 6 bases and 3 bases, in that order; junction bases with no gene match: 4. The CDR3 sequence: CASSLAGKTDTQYF. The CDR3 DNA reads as TGTGCCAGCAGTCTAGCGGGGAAGACAGATACGCAGTATTTT.

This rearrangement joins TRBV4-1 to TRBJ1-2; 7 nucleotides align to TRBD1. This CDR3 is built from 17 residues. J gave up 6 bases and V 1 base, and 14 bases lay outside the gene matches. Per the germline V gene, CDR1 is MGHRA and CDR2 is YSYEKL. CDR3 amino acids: CASSQGSFRDRENGYTF. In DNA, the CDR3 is TGCGCCAGCAGCCAAGGATCATTCCGGGACAGAGAGAATGGCTACACCTTC.

DNA of the CDR3: TGTGCCAGCAGTCTTGGCCTCCTTCGGGGTCACGAGCAGTACTTC. This codes for CASSLGLLRGHEQYF. The V gene is TRBV6-2 or TRBV6-3, the J gene TRBJ2-7, with a weak D call TRBD2 (5 bases). The germline V gene has CDR1 MNHEY and CDR2 SVGEGT. The CDR3 runs 15 residues. The germline V and J ends were trimmed by 5 bases and 5 bases, with 19 bases remaining between them.

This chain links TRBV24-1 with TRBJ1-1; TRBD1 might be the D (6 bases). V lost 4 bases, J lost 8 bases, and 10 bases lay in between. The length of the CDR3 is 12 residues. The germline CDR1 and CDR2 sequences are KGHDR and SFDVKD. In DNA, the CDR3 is TGTGCCACCAGTGAATCGGACAGAGAAGCTTTCTTT. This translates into CATSESDREAFF.

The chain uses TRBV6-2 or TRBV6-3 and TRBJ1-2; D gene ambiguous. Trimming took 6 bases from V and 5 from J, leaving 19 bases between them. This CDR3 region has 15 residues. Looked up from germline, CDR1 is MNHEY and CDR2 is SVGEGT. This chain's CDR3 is CASSRVGRDRYGYTF. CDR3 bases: TGTGCCAGCAGCCGTGTCGGACGGGATCGTTATGGCTACACCTTC.

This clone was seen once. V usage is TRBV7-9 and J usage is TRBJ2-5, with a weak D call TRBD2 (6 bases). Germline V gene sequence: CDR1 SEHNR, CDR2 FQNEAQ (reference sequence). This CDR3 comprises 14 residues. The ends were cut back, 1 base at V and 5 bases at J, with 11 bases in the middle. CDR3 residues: CASSLGGGRETQYF. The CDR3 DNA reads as TGTGCCAGCAGCTTAGGCGGAGGGAGGGAGACCCAGTACTTC.